This passage covers 20 T cell receptor beta chains from one sample sequenced in a study of T-cell memory formation after mild COVID-19. TCRdb fed the 5' RACE reads into MiXCR, producing one record per CDR3 protein. Of under 250,000 distinct CDR3 sequences detected, over 8.5% appear once; the ten largest clones hold 22%. The sample taken for sequencing was PBMCs or a T cell subset sorted from them (not recorded which). Receptors were obtained from a man between 18 and 29 years old who had mild COVID-19 (a few samples of this study predate the infection). Cell type and time point are not known.

The chain links TRBV7-9 to TRBJ2-7; D gene ambiguous. CDR1 and CDR2 (germline): SEHNR, FQNEAQ (reference sequence). The CDR3 totals 13 residues. V dropped 5 bases and J dropped 1 base, with 9 bases sitting between them. The DNA of the CDR3 is TGTGCCAGCAGCGCTCGCAATTCCTACGAGCAGTACGTC. It codes for CASSARNSYEQYV.

This clonotype was seen repeatedly, ten times or more. This rearrangement joins TRBV12-3 or TRBV12-4 to TRBJ2-7, with D unresolved. V lost 3 bases, J lost 1 base, and 7 bases lay in between. CDR3 size: 13 residues. The CDR3, as DNA: TGTGCCAGCAGTTTTGGCCAATCCTACGAGCAGTACTTC. It is translated as CASSFGQSYEQYF.

This clonotype was seen at least ten times. The CDR3 spells CASSWGAGEAYEQYV. CDR3 nucleotides: TGCGCCAGCAGTTGGGGGGCAGGGGAGGCCTACGAGCAGTACGTC. The rearrangement links TRBV5-1 to TRBJ2-7; possibly TRBD1 or TRBD2 for D (6 bases each). The V and J ends lost 5 bases and 2 bases respectively, with 17 bases between them. This CDR3 has 15 amino acids. Per the germline V gene, CDR1 is SGHRS and CDR2 is YFSETQ.

In its sample, this clonotype was seen a few times. The gene calls are TRBV7-2 and TRBJ2-3, with D unresolved. The V gene lost 4 bases and the J gene lost 8 bases, with 13 bases spanning the gap. The CDR3 contains 13 residues. CDR1 is SGHTA and CDR2 is FQGNSA in the germline V gene. CDR3 residues: CASSSNRIGTQYF. CDR3 DNA: TGTGCCAGCAGCTCCAATAGGATCGGTACGCAGTATTTT.

This sequence joins TRBV3-1 and TRBJ2-3; 7 bases align to TRBD2. The CDR3 consists of 15 residues. The V gene's germline CDR1 is LGHDT and CDR2 YNNKEL (reference sequence). The junction had 5 bases not matched to a gene; V was cut back by 3 bases and J by 2 bases. In DNA form, the CDR3 reads TGTGCCAGCAGCCAGTCGGGGGGATACACAGATACGCAGTATTTT. Protein product: CASSQSGGYTDTQYF.

This clonotype was found a few times. This chain connects TRBV10-3 to TRBJ1-6; D is perhaps TRBD1 (5 bases). With 0 bases removed from V and 8 bases from J, the gap between germline ends came to 20 bases. The CDR3 extends over 18 amino acids. Germline assignment: CDR1 ENHRY and CDR2 SYGVKD. This CDR3 reads CAISESRGGRGKDSPLHF. The DNA for the CDR3 is TGTGCCATCAGTGAGTCTCGCGGGGGACGGGGTAAGGATTCACCCCTCCACTTT.

On this clonotype itself: Just one base apart from a much larger clone, this may be a read error. The chain recombines TRBV9 with TRBJ2-1; D is perhaps TRBD2 (6 bases). Germline loops: CDR1 SGDLS, CDR2 YYNGEE. The CDR3 spans 12 residues. V was clipped by 3 bases and J by 6 bases, with 7 bases between them. The CDR3 DNA reads as TGTGCCAGCAGCGAAGCGGGCAATGAGCAGTTCTTC. It encodes CASSEAGNEQFF.

This clonotype was detected ten times or more. This chain's CDR3 is CSARGVRATDTQYF. The CDR3 DNA reads as TGCAGTGCTAGAGGTGTAAGGGCCACAGATACGCAGTATTTT. The chain combines TRBV20-1 with TRBJ2-3, with D hard to call. Germline assignment: CDR1 DFQATT and CDR2 SNEGSKA (reference sequence). V was clipped by 1 base and J by 2 bases, with 10 bases between them. The CDR3 loop spans 14 amino acids.

This clonotype was seen at least ten times. The rearrangement joins TRBV29-1 to TRBJ1-2; D unresolved. Germline V gene sequence: CDR1 SQVTM, CDR2 ANQGSEA. The length of the CDR3 is 14 residues. V lost 0 bases and J 5 bases, leaving 13 bases between the germline ends. CDR3 bases: TGCAGCGTTGAAGATCAGGTGACGTGGTATGGCTACACCTTC. This gives the protein CSVEDQVTWYGYTF. The full variable domain, completed using reference TRBV29-1 and TRBJ1-2, is SAVISQKPSRDICQRGTSLTIQCQVDSQVTMMFWYRQQPGQSLTLIATANQGSEATYESGFVIDKFPISRPNLTFSTLTVSNMSPEDSSIYLCSVEDQVTWYGYTFGSGTRLTVV.

As for this clonotype: Compared with germline, one end of the junction differs, possibly owing to a read error. This chain joins TRBV7-3 and TRBJ2-3; TRBD1 aligns across 8 bases. This CDR3 is 16 amino acids long. The germline V gene encodes CDR1 SGHTA and CDR2 FQGTGA. The CDR3: CSSSVGTGRGTDTQYF. CDR3 in DNA: TGTTCCAGCAGCGTGGGGACAGGAAGAGGGACAGATACGCAGTATTTT.

This clonotype was seen more than once but under ten times. The rearrangement links TRBV7-8 to TRBJ1-4, with D perhaps matching TRBD1 (5 bases). The germline gives CDR1 SGHVS, CDR2 FQNEAQ. Trimming pared 5 bases from V and 8 bases from J, leaving 9 bases between. This CDR3 contains 12 residues. CDR3 bases: TGTGCCAGCAGCAACCGACAGGAAAAACTGTTTTTT. Translated: CASSNRQEKLFF.

This clonotype was seen ten or more times. The chain has TRBV4-2 and TRBJ2-2; D unresolved. The CDR3 length is 12 residues. V lost 0 bases and J 9 bases, leaving 5 bases between the germline ends. Germline assignment: CDR1 LGHNA and CDR2 YNFKEQ. The CDR3 DNA follows: TGTGCCAGCAGCCAAGACGGACGGGAGCTGTTTTTT. Protein sequence: CASSQDGRELFF.

This clonotype was observed at least ten times. The V and J genes are TRBV5-1 and TRBJ2-3, with 11 bases lining up with TRBD2. This CDR3 is built from 16 residues. The V and J ends lost 5 bases and 1 base, in that order; junction bases with no gene match: 6. In germline, CDR1 is SGHRS, CDR2 YFSETQ. In DNA, the CDR3 is TGCGCCAGCAGTTTGACTAGCGGGGCGGGCACAGATACGCAGTATTTT. Its translation: CASSLTSGAGTDTQYF. The full variable domain, rest sourced from reference TRBV5-1 and TRBJ2-3, is KAGVTQTPRYLIKTRGQQVTLSCSPISGHRSVSWYQQTPGQGLQFLFEYFSETQRNKGNFPGRFSGRQFSNSRSEMNVSTLELGDSALYLCASSLTSGAGTDTQYFGPGTRLTVL.

This sequence joins TRBV5-1 and TRBJ2-3, with 9 bases lining up with TRBD2. The germline V gene encodes CDR1 SGHRS and CDR2 YFSETQ. CDR3 length: 15 residues. J gave up 4 bases and V 0 bases, and 3 bases lay outside the gene matches. The CDR3 region is CASSLGGTSPDTQYF. As DNA, the CDR3 is TGCGCCAGCAGCTTGGGCGGGACTAGCCCAGATACGCAGTATTTT.

The chain joins TRBV7-2 to TRBJ1-1, with no clear D. Germline V gene sequence: CDR1 SGHTA, CDR2 FQGNSA. V dropped 2 bases and J dropped 3 bases, with 10 bases sitting between them. The CDR3 sequence is 14 residues long. The CDR3 spells CASSLLSGDTEAFF. In DNA form, the CDR3 reads TGTGCCAGCAGCTTACTTTCCGGGGACACTGAAGCTTTCTTT.

This rearrangement joins TRBV2 to TRBJ1-6, with 9 bases lining up with TRBD1. The junction had 15 bases not matched to a gene; V was cut back by 7 bases and J by 11 bases. The CDR3 has 16 amino acids. Germline values: CDR1 SNHLY, CDR2 FYNNEI. CDR3 in amino acids: CASTLPPGQGSAPLHF. The DNA of the CDR3 is TGTGCCAGCACCCTTCCACCGGGACAGGGATCGGCACCCCTCCACTTT. Complete variable domain (other parts from reference TRBV2 and TRBJ1-6): EPEVTQTPSHQVTQMGQEVILRCVPISNHLYFYWYRQILGQKVEFLVSFYNNEISEKSEIFDDQFSVERPDGSNFTLKIRSTKLEDSAMYFCASTLPPGQGSAPLHFGNGTRLTVT.

The rearrangement links TRBV21-1 to TRBJ2-7. TRBV21-1 is assigned pseudogene status. CDR3 length equals 15 residues. The CDR3 coding sequence is TGTGCCAGCAGCAAAGCGCTAAGGGCGTCCTACGAGCAGTACGTC. The encoded protein is CASSKALRASYEQYV.

A few counts support this clonotype. The chain carries TRBV5-5 and TRBJ2-5; TRBD1 is a possible D gene (6 bases). Germline CDR1 and CDR2: SGHKS and YYEKEE (reference sequence). This CDR3 is built from 14 residues. Deletions cut 2 bases from V and 2 bases from J, with 10 bases between. CDR3 bases: TGTGCCAGCAGCTTACAGGGTTTTCAAGAGACCCAGTACTTC. Protein: CASSLQGFQETQYF.

CDR3 bases: TGTGCCAGCAGCCAAGAGAATGGGGGAGATGGCTACACCTTC. It encodes CASSQENGGDGYTF. The chain uses TRBV4-2 and TRBJ1-2, with D possibly matching TRBD1 (5 bases). Trimming cost V 0 bases and J 6 bases, with 11 bases left between them. From germline, CDR1 is LGHNA and CDR2 YNFKEQ. The CDR3 is 14 amino acids.

CDR3: CASSPDRAGTGELFF. The CDR3 region has the DNA TGTGCCAGCAGCCCCGACAGGGCGGGCACCGGGGAGCTGTTTTTT. This chain uses TRBV11-3 with TRBJ2-2; TRBD1 matches 7 bases. The V gene's germline CDR1 is SGHNT and CDR2 YENEEA. CDR3 length equals 15 residues. V shed 5 bases, J shed 4 bases, and the junction held 7 bases outside the gene matches.